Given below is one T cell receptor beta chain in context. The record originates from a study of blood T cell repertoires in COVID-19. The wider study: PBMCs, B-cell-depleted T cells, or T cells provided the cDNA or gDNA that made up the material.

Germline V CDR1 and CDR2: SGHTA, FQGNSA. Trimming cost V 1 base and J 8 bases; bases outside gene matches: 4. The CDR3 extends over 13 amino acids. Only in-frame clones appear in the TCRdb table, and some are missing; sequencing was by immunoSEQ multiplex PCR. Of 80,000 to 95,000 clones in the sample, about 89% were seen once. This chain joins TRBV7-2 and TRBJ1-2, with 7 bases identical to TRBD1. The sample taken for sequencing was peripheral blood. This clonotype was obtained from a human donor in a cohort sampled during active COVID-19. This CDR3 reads CASSLGRGQGYTF. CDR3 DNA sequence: TGTGCCAGCAGCTTAGGGAGGGGGCAAGGCTACACCTTC.